This T cell receptor (beta chain) stems from a study of early T cells in non-severe SARS-CoV-2 infection. The V gene's germline CDR1 is SQVTM and CDR2 ANQGSEA. The CDR3 is 16 amino acids. The junction had 5 bases not matched to a gene; V was cut back by 4 bases and J by 0 bases. This clonotype was recorded at least ten times. TCRdb re-called the 5' RACE reads through MiXCR, storing one row per CDR3 protein. The profile shows about 56,000 distinct CDR3 sequences, roughly a tenth of them singletons. The genes are TRBV29-1 and TRBJ2-2; TRBD1 matches at 10 bases. This TCR was sampled from an adult who was a healthcare worker with PCR-confirmed SARS-CoV-2 infection or an uninfected control (not recorded which). The source material was whole blood. CDR3 amino acids: CSVVGTGVANTGELFF. The CDR3 DNA sequence: TGCAGCGTTGTTGGGACAGGGGTCGCGAACACCGGGGAGCTGTTTTTT.